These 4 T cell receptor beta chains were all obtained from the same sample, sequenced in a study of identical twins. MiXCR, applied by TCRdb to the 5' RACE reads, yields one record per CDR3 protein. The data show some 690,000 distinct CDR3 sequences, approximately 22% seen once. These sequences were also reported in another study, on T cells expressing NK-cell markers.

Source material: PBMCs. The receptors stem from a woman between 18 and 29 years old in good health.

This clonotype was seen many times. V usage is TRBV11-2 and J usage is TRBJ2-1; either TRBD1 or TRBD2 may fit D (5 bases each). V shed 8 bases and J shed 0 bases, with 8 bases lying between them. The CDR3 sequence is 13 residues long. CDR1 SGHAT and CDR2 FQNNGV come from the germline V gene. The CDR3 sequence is CASGAGSYNEQFF. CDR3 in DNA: TGTGCCAGCGGGGCGGGCTCCTACAATGAGCAGTTCTTC.

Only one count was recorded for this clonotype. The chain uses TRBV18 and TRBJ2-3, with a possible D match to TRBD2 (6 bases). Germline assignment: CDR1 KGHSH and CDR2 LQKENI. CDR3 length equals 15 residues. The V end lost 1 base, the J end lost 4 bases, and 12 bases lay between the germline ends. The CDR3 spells CASSPRVSSADTQYF. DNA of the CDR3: TGTGCCAGCTCACCACGGGTTTCTAGCGCAGATACGCAGTATTTT.

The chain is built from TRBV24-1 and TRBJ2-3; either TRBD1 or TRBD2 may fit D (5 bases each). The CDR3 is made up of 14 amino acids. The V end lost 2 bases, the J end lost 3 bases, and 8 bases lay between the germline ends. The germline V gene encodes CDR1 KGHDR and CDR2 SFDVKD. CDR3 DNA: TGTGCCACCAGTGATTCTTGGGGGACAGATACGCAGTATTTT. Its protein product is CATSDSWGTDTQYF.

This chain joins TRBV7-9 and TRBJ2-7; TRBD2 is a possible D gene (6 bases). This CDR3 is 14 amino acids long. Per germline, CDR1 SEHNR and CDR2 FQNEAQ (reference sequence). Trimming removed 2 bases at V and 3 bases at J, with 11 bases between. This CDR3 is CASSLLDGGYEQYF. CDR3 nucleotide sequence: TGTGCCAGCAGCTTACTGGACGGGGGCTACGAGCAGTACTTC.